Sequencing of this T cell receptor beta chain was carried out in a study of identical twins. Each CDR3 protein gets one entry after TCRdb re-called the 5' RACE reads with MiXCR. The sample records roughly 770,000 distinct CDR3 sequences, about 20% being singletons. Germline CDR1 and CDR2: SGHRS and YFSETQ. Trimming took 3 bases from V and 4 from J, leaving 11 bases between them. The CDR3 sequence is 14 residues long. This clonotype was detected a few times. These data were also reused for a study on T cells expressing NK-cell markers.

The chain employs TRBV5-1 and TRBJ2-1, with D perhaps being TRBD1 or TRBD2 (5 bases each). The TCR comes from a young woman in good health. What was sequenced was PBMCs. Written as DNA, the CDR3 is TGCGCCAGCAGCTCGGGACGTATTTACAATGAGCAGTTCTTC. Translating gives CASSSGRIYNEQFF.